Sequencing of this T cell receptor (beta chain) was carried out in a study of Tregs in tolerant kidney transplant recipients (dated by TCRdb to the late 2010s). About the investigation overall: Additional Treg samples were obtained from an approximately 3-day mixed lymphocyte reaction with belatacept, in some cases followed by a 5-day donor restimulation, before recipient CD4+CD25+CD127- cells were sorted. During sorting of primary belatacept mixed lymphocyte reaction cultures, recipient cells were distinguished from donor cells with antibodies. The study applied TCRbeta sequencing to find donor-specific regulatory T cells before combined kidney and bone marrow transplantation and then followed those same cells after transplant. TCRbeta repertoire sequencing was used in 3 healthy controls to compare several ways of expanding Tregs specific for an allogeneic donor.

Study-level results and caveats: The study was constrained by small patient numbers, and validation of the findings is required in larger populations and under other immunosuppression protocols. The most biologically relevant and donor-specific TCRbeta repertoire appeared to be identified by expanding Tregs with activated donor B cells. Biological reproducibility was not examined directly, but technical replication error appeared to be minimal.

For TCRbeta CDR3 sequencing, genomic DNA from the sorted cells was extracted using the QIAGEN DNeasy Blood and Tissue Kit. Through immunoSEQ, high-throughput TCRbeta CDR3 sequencing was done commercially, including PCR amplification with internal controls and bias correction. The source study handled its data this way. Unique productive TCRbeta sequences were defined by CDR3 nucleotide sequence when primers matched and otherwise by CDR3 amino acid sequence together with Vbeta and Jbeta genes. A sequence counted as donor-reactive if, in CFSE-low cells, the sequence had a frequency of at least 0.01% and was expanded at least 5-fold compared with unstimulated cells. Jensen-Shannon divergence, calculated on the top 100 TCRbeta sequences ranked by frequency, was used to quantify repertoire divergence. For any sample with multiple sequencing runs, sorting error was corrected in each run separately before the runs were pooled. This immuneACCESS table, as held by TCRdb, lists in-frame sequences with V and J called but not all clones. Of the missing ones, under half trace to an unresolved V gene in checked studies; the others have no known cause. That table supplies the V and J calls and clone size; D and trimming were determined from the DNA. The sample data list 15,000 to 20,000 clones, and just over 65% of these were observed just once. Roughly 3.5% of the sample is taken by the ten largest.

Trimming costs V 3 bases and J 4 bases, and their ends lie 10 bases apart. The CDR3 holds 13 amino acids from the cysteine to the phenylalanine. The kept DNA is CDR3 alone, 39 bases in frame from the first base. CDR1 SGHRS and CDR2 YFSETQ were looked up in the germline V gene. Concerning this clone: No cognate antigen has been identified for it. The sample holds no much larger clone one base away, and base qualities are not on file.

Blood from healthy controls was obtained either from healthy volunteers or as purchased buffy coats. Healthy control blood was processed by Ficoll density gradient to PBMCs and cryopreserved; patient PBMCs were collected before and after transplant. The chain joins TRBV5-1 to TRBJ1-2; the D gene remains uncertain. This receptor was identified in a human donor in good health. Sequenced sample: Tregs from blood cultured with allogeneic cells. The CDR3 in this case is CASSSTDGYGYTF. The base sequence is TGCGCCAGCAGCTCCACAGACGGCTATGGCTACACCTTC.